The following is a T cell receptor beta chain sequence with its context. V lost 0 bases, J lost 6 bases, and 11 bases stayed unmatched. This CDR3 has 17 residues. CDR1 is SGHRS, CDR2 YFSETQ, per germline. Clones were read by immunoSEQ multiplex PCR, and TCRdb kept only the in-frame ones, dropping some. The sample consists of fewer than 150,000 clones, about nine tenths of them appearing once. The data stem from a study of T cell responses to AZD1222 COVID-19 vaccine. Sequencing used peripheral blood, obtained on day 0 of AZD1222 vaccination. The rearrangement joins TRBV5-1 to TRBJ2-3; TRBD2 agrees at 9 bases. The clonotype was recovered from an adult in good health. CDR3 loop: CASSLAPAGGDGDTQYF. The CDR3 DNA is TGCGCCAGCAGCTTGGCCCCAGCGGGAGGAGATGGCGATACGCAGTATTTT.